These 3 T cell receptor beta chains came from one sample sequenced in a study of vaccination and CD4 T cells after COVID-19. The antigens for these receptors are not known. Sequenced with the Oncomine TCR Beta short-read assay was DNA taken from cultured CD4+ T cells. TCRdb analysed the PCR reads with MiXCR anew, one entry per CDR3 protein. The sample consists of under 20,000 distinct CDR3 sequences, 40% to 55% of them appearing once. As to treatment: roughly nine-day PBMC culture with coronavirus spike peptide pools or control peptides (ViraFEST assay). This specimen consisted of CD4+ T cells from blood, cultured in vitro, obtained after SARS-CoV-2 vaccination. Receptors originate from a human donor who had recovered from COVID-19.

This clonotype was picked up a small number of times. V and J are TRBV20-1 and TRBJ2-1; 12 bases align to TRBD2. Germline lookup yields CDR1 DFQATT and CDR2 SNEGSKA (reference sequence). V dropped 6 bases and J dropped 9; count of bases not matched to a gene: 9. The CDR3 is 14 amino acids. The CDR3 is CSADGLAGSGEQFF. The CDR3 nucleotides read TGCAGTGCAGACGGACTAGCGGGGAGTGGTGAGCAGTTCTTC.

As DNA, the CDR3 is TGTGCCAGCAGCTTACCCTCCGACAGGGCGGGCTACAATGAGCAGTTCTTC. Residues: CASSLPSDRAGYNEQFF. This chain joins TRBV7-9 and TRBJ2-1; TRBD1 matches at 7 bases. The V segment lost 2 bases and the J segment 3 bases; nucleotides outside the gene matches: 10. This CDR3 has 17 amino acids. The germline gives CDR1 SEHNR, CDR2 FQNEAQ (reference sequence).

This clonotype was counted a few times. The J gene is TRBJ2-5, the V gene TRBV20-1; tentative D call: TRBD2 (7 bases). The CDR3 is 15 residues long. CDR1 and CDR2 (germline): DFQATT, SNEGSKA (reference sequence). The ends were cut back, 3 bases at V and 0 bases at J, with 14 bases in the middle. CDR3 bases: TGCAGTGCTAGCCTGGCGGGGGCCAACCAAGAGACCCAGTACTTC. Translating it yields CSASLAGANQETQYF.